This TCR beta chain was recovered during a study of metastatic and nonmetastatic thyroid tumors. Study summary: For malignant and benign thyroid patients, tumor or nodule tissue and blood were the sources whose repertoires were compared.

The V and J ends lost 1 base and 5 bases, in that order; junction bases with no gene match: 7. The CDR3 consists of 16 residues. Germline V gene sequence: CDR1 LNHDA, CDR2 SQIVND (reference sequence). Findings of the study overall: As reported, TCR beta diversity in blood and tumor was significantly higher in malignant thyroid tumors than in benign nodules.

This clone was counted at least ten times. Its antigen is not identified. Authors' data handling: To classify distant metastasis in papillary thyroid cancer, a model was built from CDR3 differences across clinicopathological groups. MiXCR re-clonotyped the PCR reads for TCRdb. V and J calls and clone size were set by TCRdb, not the authors. In the table there are more than 20,000 clones, approximately 11% of which are singletons. Prior to thyroid surgery, none of the patients had received any treatment. V is TRBV19 and J is TRBJ1-2; 10 bases are shared with TRBD1. The sample comprised blood. This TCR derives from a female donor with papillary thyroid cancer or a benign thyroid nodule (not recorded which). Some clones in this sample may be carry-over from other donors' samples. The CDR3 spells CASSIARPGQGYGYTF. The CDR3 DNA is TGTGCCAGTAGTATAGCCAGACCGGGACAGGGGTATGGCTACACCTTC.